The clone carrying this T cell receptor beta chain came up a few times. The antigen is undetermined. This CDR3 region has 11 residues. The germline V gene encodes CDR1 GTSNPN and CDR2 SVGIG (reference sequence). The germline V and J ends were trimmed by 0 bases and 10 bases, with 9 bases remaining between them. Sequencing was performed with immunoSEQ multiplex PCR; in TCRdb, only in-frame clones are kept and a portion is missing. Here the sample spans tens of thousands of clones, about 81% being singletons. The entry originates in a study of a mutant IDH1 vaccine in newly diagnosed glioma. Study context: The treated group averaged about 41 years old and was roughly 62% male, roughly 38% female. Patients had received radiotherapy, temozolomide, or both previously, most receiving both. General observations from the study: Pseudoprogression looked unconnected to shifts in top peripheral T cell clonotypes.

Time point given: week 47, end of study. Topical imiquimod was applied with each vaccine dose, which held 300 ug of mutant IDH1 20-mer peptide. Patients received eight vaccinations in weeks 1, 3, 5, 7, 11, 15, 19, 23. The material was PBMCs, obtained from a glioma patient whose treatment included an IDH1 peptide vaccine. This clonotype originated in a man in his forties with glioma. The genes are TRBV30 and TRBJ1-2; D ambiguous. The CDR3 protein is CAWSVSGTYTF. In nucleotides, the CDR3 is TGTGCCTGGAGTGTATCGGGAACCTACACCTTC.